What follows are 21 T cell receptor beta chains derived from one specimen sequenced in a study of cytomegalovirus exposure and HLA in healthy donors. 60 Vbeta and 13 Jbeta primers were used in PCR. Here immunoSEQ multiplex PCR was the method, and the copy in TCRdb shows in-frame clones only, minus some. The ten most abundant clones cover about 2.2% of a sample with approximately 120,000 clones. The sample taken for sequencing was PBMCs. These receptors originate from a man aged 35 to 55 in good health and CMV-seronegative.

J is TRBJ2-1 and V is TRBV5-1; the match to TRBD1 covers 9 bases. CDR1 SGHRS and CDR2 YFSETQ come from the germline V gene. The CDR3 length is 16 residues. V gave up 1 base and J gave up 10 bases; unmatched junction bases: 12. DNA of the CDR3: TGCGCCAGCAGCTTGACGGGACAGGGCGGTTACAGAGAGCAGTTCTTC. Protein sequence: CASSLTGQGGYREQFF.

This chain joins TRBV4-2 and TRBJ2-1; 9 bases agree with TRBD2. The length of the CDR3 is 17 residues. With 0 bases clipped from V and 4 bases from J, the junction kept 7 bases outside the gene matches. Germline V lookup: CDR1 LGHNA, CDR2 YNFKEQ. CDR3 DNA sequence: TGTGCCAGCAGCCAAGAAGGGTCGGGACTAGCTTACAATGAGCAGTTCTTC. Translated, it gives CASSQEGSGLAYNEQFF.

The CDR3 region is CASSFDSLPGGYTF. CDR3 sequence (DNA): TGTGCCAGCAGTTTCGACAGCCTTCCTGGTGGCTACACCTTC. V usage is TRBV28 and J usage is TRBJ1-2; weak D call: TRBD1 (5 bases). Germline CDR1 and CDR2: MDHEN and SYDVKM. The CDR3 runs 14 residues. With 3 bases removed from V and 7 bases from J, the gap between germline ends came to 15 bases.

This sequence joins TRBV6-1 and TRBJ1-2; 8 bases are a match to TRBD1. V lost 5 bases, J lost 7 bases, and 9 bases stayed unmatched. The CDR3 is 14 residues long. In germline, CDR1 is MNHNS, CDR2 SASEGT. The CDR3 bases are TGTGCCAGCAGTCAGGGGGCTATCGTTCTTGGCTACACCTTC. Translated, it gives CASSQGAIVLGYTF.

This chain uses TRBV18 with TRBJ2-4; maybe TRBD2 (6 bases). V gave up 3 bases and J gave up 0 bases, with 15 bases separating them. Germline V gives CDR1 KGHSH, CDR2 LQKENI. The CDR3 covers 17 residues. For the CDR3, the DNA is TGTGCCAGCTCACCTTGGTCGGTTAGCGGAGCCAAAAACATTCAGTACTTC. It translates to CASSPWSVSGAKNIQYF.

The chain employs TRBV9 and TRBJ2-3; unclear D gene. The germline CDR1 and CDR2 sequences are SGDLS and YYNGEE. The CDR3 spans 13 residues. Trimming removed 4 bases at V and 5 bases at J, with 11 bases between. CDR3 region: CASSIITRDTQYF. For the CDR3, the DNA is TGTGCCAGCAGCATTATCACGAGAGATACGCAGTATTTT. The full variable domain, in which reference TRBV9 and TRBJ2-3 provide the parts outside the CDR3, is DSGVTQTPKHLITATGQRVTLRCSPRSGDLSVYWYQQSLDQGLQFLIQYYNGEERAKGNILERFSAQQFPDLHSELNLSSLELGDSALYFCASSIITRDTQYFGPGTRLTVL.

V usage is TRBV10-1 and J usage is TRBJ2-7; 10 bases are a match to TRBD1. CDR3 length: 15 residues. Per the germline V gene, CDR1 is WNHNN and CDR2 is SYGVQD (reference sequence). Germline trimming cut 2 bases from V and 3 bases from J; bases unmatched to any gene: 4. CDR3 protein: CASSEHRDRGYEQYF. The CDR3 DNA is TGCGCCAGCAGTGAGCACCGGGACAGGGGCTACGAGCAGTACTTC.

In DNA, the CDR3 is TGTGCCAGCAGCCCGCAAGCGGGAGGGACCGGGGAGCTGTTTTTT. Translated, it gives CASSPQAGGTGELFF. This chain joins TRBV5-6 and TRBJ2-2; TRBD2 matches 10 bases. Germline V gene sequence: CDR1 SGHDT, CDR2 YYEEEE. The CDR3 is 15 amino acids. Trimming at V came to 4 bases and at J to 5 bases, leaving 5 bases not matched to a gene.

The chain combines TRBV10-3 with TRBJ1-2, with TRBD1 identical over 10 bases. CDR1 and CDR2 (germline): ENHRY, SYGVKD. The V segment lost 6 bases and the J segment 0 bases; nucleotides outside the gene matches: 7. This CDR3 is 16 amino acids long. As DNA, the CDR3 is TGTGCCATCAGAGGGGGACAGGGGCCAGCTAACTATGGCTACACCTTC. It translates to CAIRGGQGPANYGYTF.

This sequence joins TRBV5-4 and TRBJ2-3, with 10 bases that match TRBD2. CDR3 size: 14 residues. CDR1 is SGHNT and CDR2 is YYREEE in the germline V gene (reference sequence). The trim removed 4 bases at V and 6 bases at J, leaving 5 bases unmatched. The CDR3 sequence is CASSRTSGGDTQYF. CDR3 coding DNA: TGTGCCAGCAGCCGGACTAGCGGAGGGGATACGCAGTATTTT.

The CDR3 reads CASSQRTRDRVLNEKLFF. In DNA, the CDR3 is TGCGCCAGCAGCCAAAGAACTCGGGACAGAGTACTTAATGAAAAACTGTTTTTT. The chain employs TRBV4-1 and TRBJ1-4; 7 bases map to TRBD1. Germline CDR1 MGHRA, CDR2 YSYEKL. Trimming removed 2 bases from V and 4 bases from J; junction bases left unmatched: 13. The CDR3 length is 18 residues.

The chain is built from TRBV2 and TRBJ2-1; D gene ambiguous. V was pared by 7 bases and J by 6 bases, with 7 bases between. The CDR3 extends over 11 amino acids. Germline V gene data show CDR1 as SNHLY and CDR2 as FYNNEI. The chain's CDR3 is CASIIVNEQFF. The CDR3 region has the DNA TGTGCCAGCATCATAGTCAATGAGCAGTTCTTC.

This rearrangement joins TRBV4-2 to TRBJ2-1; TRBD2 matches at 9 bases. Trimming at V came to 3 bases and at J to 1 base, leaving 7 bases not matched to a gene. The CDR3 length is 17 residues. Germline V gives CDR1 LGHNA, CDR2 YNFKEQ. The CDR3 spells CASSQNSGSRSYNEQFF. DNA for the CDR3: TGTGCCAGCAGCCAGAATAGCGGGAGTCGATCCTACAATGAGCAGTTCTTC.

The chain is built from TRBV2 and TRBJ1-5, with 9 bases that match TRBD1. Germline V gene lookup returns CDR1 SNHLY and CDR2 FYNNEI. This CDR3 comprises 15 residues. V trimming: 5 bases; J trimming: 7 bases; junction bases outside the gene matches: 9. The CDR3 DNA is TGTGCCAGCAGTACTACAGGGGGCGCGGGGCAGCCCCAGCATTTT. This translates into CASSTTGGAGQPQHF. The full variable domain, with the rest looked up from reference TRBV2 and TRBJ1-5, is EPEVTQTPSHQVTQMGQEVILRCVPISNHLYFYWYRQILGQKVEFLVSFYNNEISEKSEIFDDQFSVERPDGSNFTLKIRSTKLEDSAMYFCASSTTGGAGQPQHFGDGTRLSIL.

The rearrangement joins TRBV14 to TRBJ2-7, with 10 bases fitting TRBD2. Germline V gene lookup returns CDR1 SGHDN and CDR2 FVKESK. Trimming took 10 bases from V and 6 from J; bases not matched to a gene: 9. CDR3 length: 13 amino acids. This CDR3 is CATGTSGIGEQYF. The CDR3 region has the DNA TGTGCCACCGGCACTAGCGGGATTGGCGAGCAGTACTTC.

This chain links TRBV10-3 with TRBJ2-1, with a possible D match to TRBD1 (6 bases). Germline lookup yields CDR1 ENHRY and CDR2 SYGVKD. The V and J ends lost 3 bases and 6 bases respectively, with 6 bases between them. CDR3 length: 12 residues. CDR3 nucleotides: TGTGCCATCAGTGAAGGGGGCAATGAGCAGTTCTTC. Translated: CAISEGGNEQFF.

The CDR3: CASSSTGDGYTF. CDR3 sequence (DNA): TGCGCCAGCAGCTCTACAGGGGATGGCTACACCTTC. The J gene is TRBJ1-2, the V gene TRBV5-1, with TRBD1 matching 7 bases. The CDR3 is 12 residues long. V lost 3 bases to trimming and J lost 6 bases; unmatched junction nucleotides: 2. Germline CDR1 is SGHRS and CDR2 is YFSETQ.

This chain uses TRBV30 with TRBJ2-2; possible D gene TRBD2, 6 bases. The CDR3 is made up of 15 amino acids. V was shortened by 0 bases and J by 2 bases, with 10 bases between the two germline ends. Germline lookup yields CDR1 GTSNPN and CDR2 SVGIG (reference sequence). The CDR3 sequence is CAWSVTRPNTGELFF. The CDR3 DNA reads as TGTGCCTGGAGTGTGACTAGGCCTAACACCGGGGAGCTGTTTTTT.

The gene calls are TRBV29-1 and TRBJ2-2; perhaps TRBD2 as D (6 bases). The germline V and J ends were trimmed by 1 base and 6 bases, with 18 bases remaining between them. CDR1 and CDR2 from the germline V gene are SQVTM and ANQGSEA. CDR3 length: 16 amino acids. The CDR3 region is CSVEALAGGMPGELFF. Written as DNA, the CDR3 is TGCAGCGTTGAAGCCTTAGCCGGAGGGATGCCCGGGGAGCTGTTTTTT.

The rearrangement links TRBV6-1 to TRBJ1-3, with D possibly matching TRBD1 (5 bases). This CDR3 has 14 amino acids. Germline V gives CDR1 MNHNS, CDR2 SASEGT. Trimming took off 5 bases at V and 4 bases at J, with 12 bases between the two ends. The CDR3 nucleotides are TGTGCCAGCAGTAGGGGTTCCGCCGGAAACACCATATATTTT. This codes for CASSRGSAGNTIYF.

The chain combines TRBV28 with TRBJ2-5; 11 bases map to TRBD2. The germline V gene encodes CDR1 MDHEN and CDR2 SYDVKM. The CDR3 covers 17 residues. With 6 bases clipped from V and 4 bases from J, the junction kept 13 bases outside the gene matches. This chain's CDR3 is CASRSRRTTSGRETQYF. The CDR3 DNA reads TGTGCCAGCAGGTCCCGACGAACTACTAGCGGGAGAGAGACCCAGTACTTC. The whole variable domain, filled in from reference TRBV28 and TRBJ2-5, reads DVKVTQSSRYLVKRTGEKVFLECVQDMDHENMFWYRQDPGLGLRLIYFSYDVKMKEKGDIPEGYSVSREKKERFSLILESASTNQTSMYLCASRSRRTTSGRETQYFGPGTRLLVL.